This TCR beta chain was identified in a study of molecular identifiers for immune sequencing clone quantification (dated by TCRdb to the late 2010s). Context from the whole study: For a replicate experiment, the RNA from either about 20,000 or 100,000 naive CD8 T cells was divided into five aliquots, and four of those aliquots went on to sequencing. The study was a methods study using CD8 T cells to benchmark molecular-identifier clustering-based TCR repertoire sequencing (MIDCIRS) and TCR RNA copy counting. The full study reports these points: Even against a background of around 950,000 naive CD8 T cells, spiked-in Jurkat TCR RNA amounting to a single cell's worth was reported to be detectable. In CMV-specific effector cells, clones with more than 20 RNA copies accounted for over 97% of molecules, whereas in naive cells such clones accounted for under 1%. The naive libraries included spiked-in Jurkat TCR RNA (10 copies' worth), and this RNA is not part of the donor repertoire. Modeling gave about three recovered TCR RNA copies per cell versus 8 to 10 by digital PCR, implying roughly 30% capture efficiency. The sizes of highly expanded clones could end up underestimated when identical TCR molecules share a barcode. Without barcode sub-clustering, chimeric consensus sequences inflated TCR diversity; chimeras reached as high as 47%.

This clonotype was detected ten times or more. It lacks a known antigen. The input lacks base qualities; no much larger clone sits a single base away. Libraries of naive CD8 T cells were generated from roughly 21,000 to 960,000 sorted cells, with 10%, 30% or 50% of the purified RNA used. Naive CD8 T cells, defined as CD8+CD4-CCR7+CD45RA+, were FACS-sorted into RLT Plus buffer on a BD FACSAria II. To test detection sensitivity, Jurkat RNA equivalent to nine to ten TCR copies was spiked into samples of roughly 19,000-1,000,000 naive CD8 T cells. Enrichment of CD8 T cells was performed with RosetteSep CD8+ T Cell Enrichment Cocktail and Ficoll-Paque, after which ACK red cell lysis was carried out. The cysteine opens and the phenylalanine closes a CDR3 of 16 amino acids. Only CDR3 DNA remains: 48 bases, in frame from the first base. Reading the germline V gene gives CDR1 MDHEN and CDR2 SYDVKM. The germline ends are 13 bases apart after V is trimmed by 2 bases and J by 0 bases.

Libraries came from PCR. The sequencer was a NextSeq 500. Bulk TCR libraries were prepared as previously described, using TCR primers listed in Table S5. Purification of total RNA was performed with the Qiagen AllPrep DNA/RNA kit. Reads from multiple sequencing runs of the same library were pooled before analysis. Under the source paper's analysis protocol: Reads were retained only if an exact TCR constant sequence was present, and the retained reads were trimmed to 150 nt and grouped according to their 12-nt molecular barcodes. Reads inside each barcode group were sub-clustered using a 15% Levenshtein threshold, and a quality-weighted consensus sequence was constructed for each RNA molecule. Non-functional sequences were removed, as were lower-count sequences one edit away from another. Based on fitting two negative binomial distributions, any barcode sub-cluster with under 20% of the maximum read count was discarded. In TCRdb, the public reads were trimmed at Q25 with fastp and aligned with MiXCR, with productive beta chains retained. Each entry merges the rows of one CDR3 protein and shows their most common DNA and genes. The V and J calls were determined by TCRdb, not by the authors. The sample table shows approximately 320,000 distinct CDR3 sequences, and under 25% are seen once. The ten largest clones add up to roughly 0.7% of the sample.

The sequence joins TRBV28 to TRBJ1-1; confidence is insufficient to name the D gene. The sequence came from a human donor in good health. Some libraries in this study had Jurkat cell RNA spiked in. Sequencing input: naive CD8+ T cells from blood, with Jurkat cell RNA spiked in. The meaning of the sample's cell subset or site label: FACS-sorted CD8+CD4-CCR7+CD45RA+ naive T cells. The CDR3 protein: CASSLHKELLNTEAFF. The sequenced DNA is TGTGCCAGCAGTTTACACAAGGAGTTACTGAACACTGAAGCTTTCTTT.